These T cell receptor beta chains were read from a single sample in a study of monozygotic twins with inflammatory bowel disease. TCRdb reanalyzed the 5' RACE reads, giving one entry per CDR3 protein sequence and no DNA. The sample totals some 450,000 distinct CDR3 sequences. Sample: blood. These receptors originate from a human donor with ulcerative colitis or Crohn's disease, or a healthy co-twin of an affected twin (not recorded which). Both conserved end residues are part of each CDR3.

J: TRBJ1-2
V: TRBV6-5
CDR3: CASSYWALGGDGYTF

J: TRBJ1-5
V: TRBV15
CDR3: CATSRGDISNQPQHF

J: TRBJ2-1
V: TRBV4-1
CDR3: CASSQGEAGGHEQFF

J: TRBJ2-1
V: TRBV18
CDR3: CASSALAANEQFF

J: TRBJ2-3
V: TRBV7-8
CDR3: CASSEDRTDTQYF

J: TRBJ2-1
V: TRBV4-1
CDR3: CASSPSASGRYDEQFF

J: TRBJ1-1
V: TRBV4-1
CDR3: CASSQGLDGPNTEAFF

J: TRBJ2-2
V: TRBV14
CDR3: CASSQRRTGNTGELFF

J: TRBJ2-4
V: TRBV28
CDR3: CASSWGTGGLNIQYF

J: TRBJ2-7
V: TRBV20-1
CDR3: CSASRRESYEQYF

J: TRBJ2-4
V: TRBV4-1
CDR3: CASSQGWGAKNIQYF

J: TRBJ2-7
V: TRBV29-1
CDR3: CSAVAGGKVYEQYF

J: TRBJ2-7
V: TRBV5-4
CDR3: CASSHFDRGVYEQYF

J: TRBJ1-5
V: TRBV7-2
CDR3: CASSQSGVLNQPQHF

J: TRBJ1-3
V: TRBV7-2
CDR3: CASSLYGLADTIYF

J: TRBJ2-1
V: TRBV15
CDR3: CATSRAYNEQFF

J: TRBJ2-5
V: TRBV2
CDR3: CASRAQETQYF

J: TRBJ1-6
V: TRBV12-3/TRBV12-4
CDR3: CASSLISGSPLHF